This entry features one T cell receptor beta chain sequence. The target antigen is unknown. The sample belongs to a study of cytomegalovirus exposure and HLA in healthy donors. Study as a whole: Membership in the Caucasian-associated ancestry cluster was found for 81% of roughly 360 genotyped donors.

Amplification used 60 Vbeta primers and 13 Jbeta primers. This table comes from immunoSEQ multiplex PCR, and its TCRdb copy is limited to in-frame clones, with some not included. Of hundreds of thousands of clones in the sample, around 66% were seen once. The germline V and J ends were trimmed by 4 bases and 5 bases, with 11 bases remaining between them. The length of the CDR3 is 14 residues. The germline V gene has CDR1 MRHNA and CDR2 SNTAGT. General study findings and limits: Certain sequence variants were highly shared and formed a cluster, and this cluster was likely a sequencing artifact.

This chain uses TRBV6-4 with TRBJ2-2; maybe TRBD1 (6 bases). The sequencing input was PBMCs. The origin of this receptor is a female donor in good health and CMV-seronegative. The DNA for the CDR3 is TGTGCCAGCAGTGTTGCAGGGACAACCGGGGAGCTGTTTTTT. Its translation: CASSVAGTTGELFF.